This T cell receptor beta chain was profiled in a study of blood T cell repertoires in COVID-19 (TCRdb year 2020). At the level of the whole study: Collaborator samples came from the United States, Italy and Spain and covered acute and convalescent phases of COVID-19. The material from the prospective study consisted of cDNA or gDNA derived from T cells, B-cell-depleted T cells, or PBMCs. Subjects who had been exposed to COVID-19, were actively infected with it, or had recovered from it provided the deeply sampled blood TCRbeta repertoires that made up the dataset. The repertoires were released in a freely available public database intended as a resource for research on the immune response to SARS-CoV-2. Samples were obtained from the ongoing ImmuneRACE study (first 160 participants) and from some 1,200 subjects provided by 6 global collaborators. Sample metadata almost always included a de-identified subject ID, COVID-19 status, age in years and sex. Where available, HLA class I and class II types were taken from metadata supplied by the sample provider and were not determined by assay-based typing. Broader findings and caveats from the paper: The amount of clinical and demographic metadata varied by source and participant and was provided uncurated.

Comment on this clone: It lacks a known antigen. No clone much larger than this one lies a single base away; base qualities are absent.

The immunoSEQ Assay, a bias-controlled multiplex PCR, was used to amplify TCRbeta CDR3 regions from genomic DNA. The paper's data handling went like this. The number of nucleated cells in each sample was estimated from the amplification of reference gene primers within the assay. To quantify the absolute abundance of each unique TCRbeta CDR3 rearrangement, sequence reads were collapsed and filtered. For each sample, productive Simpson clonality was calculated by taking the square root of Simpson's diversity index across productive rearrangements. Drawn from immuneACCESS, this table holds only the in-frame rearrangements with V and J called that TCRdb kept. Clones are partly lost; checked studies trace under half to an unresolved V gene and leave the rest unexplained. V, J and clone size reflect that table, while D and trimming were determined from the DNA. This sample holds around 120,000 clones; more than 75% were observed only once. 2% to 2.5% of the sample is in the top ten clones.

From the cysteine through the phenylalanine, the CDR3 covers 17 amino acids. This entry keeps only the CDR3 DNA: 51 bases, framed from base 1. Compared with germline, V lacks 5 bases and J lacks 3 bases; bases without a gene match: 9. The germline V gene yields SGHNT for CDR1 and YENEEA for CDR2. The collaborating institutions used their own protocols to collect whole blood in K2EDTA tubes. Collaborator samples were shipped for TCRbeta analysis as frozen whole blood, isolated PBMCs, or DNA extracted from either sample type. The TCR was taken from a human donor in a cohort sampled during active COVID-19. Material for sequencing was peripheral blood. The sequence links TRBV11-3 to TRBJ2-3; TRBD2 lines up with 12 middle nucleotides. The nucleotides read TGTGCCAGCAGCCCCGGCAAGACTAGCGGGGGAACAGATACGCAGTATTTT. This gives the protein CASSPGKTSGGTDTQYF.